A selection of T cell receptor beta chains follows, all from one sample in a study of blood T cells in healthy people across ages. TCRdb re-analysed the 5' RACE reads in MiXCR, keeping a single row per CDR3 protein. The data contain over 500,000 distinct CDR3 sequences, roughly a quarter of them seen just once; the ten biggest clones take up 3% to 4%. A further study also used this sample, focusing on T cells of mothers and their children.

Sequenced: blood. The receptor set was obtained from a boy aged 2-9 years in good health. Each CDR3 is given with its conserved first and last residue. Each record gives: D gene, CDR3 length, V gene, J gene, clone size, CDR3 protein, CDR3 DNA. D genes are given only for firm matches. Clone size is stated in some rows and not others, as once, few, many or a class when expanded.

d_gene: NA
len: 15
v_gene: TRBV7-9
j_gene: TRBJ1-1
abundance: NA
CDR3aa: CASSSLLLVNTEAFF
CDR3nt: TGTGCCAGCAGCTCACTCCTTCTTGTGAACACTGAAGCTTTCTTT

d_gene: NA
len: 14
v_gene: TRBV6-5
j_gene: TRBJ2-7
abundance: NA
CDR3aa: CASSNRDRLYEQYF
CDR3nt: TGTGCCAGCAGTAACCGGGACCGCCTCTACGAGCAGTACTTC

d_gene: NA
len: 16
v_gene: TRBV7-8
j_gene: TRBJ2-5
abundance: NA
CDR3aa: CASSTPGTFNQETQYF
CDR3nt: TGTGCCAGCAGCACCCCCGGGACTTTTAATCAAGAGACCCAGTACTTC

d_gene: NA
len: 15
v_gene: TRBV5-1
j_gene: TRBJ2-7
abundance: few
CDR3aa: CASSLGPEPHYEQYF
CDR3nt: TGCGCCAGCAGCTTGGGGCCGGAACCCCACTACGAGCAGTACTTC

d_gene: TRBD2
len: 15
v_gene: TRBV20-1
j_gene: TRBJ2-5
abundance: few
CDR3aa: CSASRLAGGPETQYF
CDR3nt: TGCAGTGCTAGCCGACTAGCGGGAGGTCCGGAGACCCAGTACTTC

d_gene: NA
len: 15
v_gene: TRBV10-2
j_gene: TRBJ2-1
abundance: NA
CDR3aa: CASQSGRYSYNEQFF
CDR3nt: TGCGCCAGCCAGAGCGGGCGATACTCCTACAATGAGCAGTTCTTC

d_gene: TRBD1
len: 16
v_gene: TRBV6-6
j_gene: TRBJ1-6
abundance: NA
CDR3aa: CASSYSKGQGIPPLHF
CDR3nt: TGTGCCAGCAGTTACTCGAAGGGACAGGGTATACCACCCCTCCACTTT

d_gene: NA
len: 15
v_gene: TRBV7-9
j_gene: TRBJ2-7
abundance: few
CDR3aa: CASSSFGGGFNEQYF
CDR3nt: TGTGCCAGCAGCTCGTTCGGGGGAGGTTTCAACGAGCAGTACTTC

d_gene: NA
len: 14
v_gene: TRBV7-9
j_gene: TRBJ1-1
abundance: NA
CDR3aa: CASSLIYMNTEASF
CDR3nt: TGTGCCAGCAGCCTTATCTACATGAACACTGAAGCTTCCTTT

d_gene: TRBD1
len: 14
v_gene: TRBV28
j_gene: TRBJ2-4
abundance: few
CDR3aa: CASSTRQGFPIQYF
CDR3nt: TGTGCCAGCAGTACCCGACAGGGATTCCCCATTCAGTACTTC

d_gene: TRBD1
len: 14
v_gene: TRBV6-5
j_gene: TRBJ2-5
abundance: few
CDR3aa: CASSYGTGRETQYF
CDR3nt: TGTGCCAGCAGTTACGGGACAGGGAGAGAGACCCAGTACTTC

d_gene: TRBD2
len: 15
v_gene: TRBV20-1
j_gene: TRBJ2-7
abundance: few
CDR3aa: CSATFSGRDRYEQYF
CDR3nt: TGCAGTGCTACCTTTAGCGGGAGGGATCGATACGAGCAGTACTTC

d_gene: NA
len: 12
v_gene: TRBV29-1
j_gene: TRBJ1-1
abundance: NA
CDR3aa: CSVVPWGTEAFF
CDR3nt: TGCAGCGTCGTCCCCTGGGGCACTGAAGCTTTCTTT

d_gene: NA
len: 13
v_gene: TRBV6-5
j_gene: TRBJ1-1
abundance: NA
CDR3aa: CASKTLSNTEAFF
CDR3nt: TGTGCCAGCAAGACACTATCGAACACTGAAGCTTTCTTT

d_gene: TRBD1
len: 15
v_gene: TRBV27
j_gene: TRBJ2-1
abundance: few
CDR3aa: CASSLFRGPNNEQFF
CDR3nt: TGTGCCAGCAGTTTATTCAGGGGGCCTAACAATGAGCAGTTCTTC

d_gene: NA
len: 14
v_gene: TRBV4-1
j_gene: TRBJ2-7
abundance: NA
CDR3aa: CASSQEVTWVEQYF
CDR3nt: TGCGCCAGCAGCCAAGAAGTTACGTGGGTTGAGCAGTACTTC

d_gene: TRBD1
len: 14
v_gene: TRBV7-9
j_gene: TRBJ1-5
abundance: NA
CDR3aa: CVSSWTGDGQPQHF
CDR3nt: TGTGTCAGCAGCTGGACAGGGGACGGTCAGCCCCAGCATTTT

d_gene: TRBD2
len: 16
v_gene: TRBV29-1
j_gene: TRBJ2-5
abundance: few
CDR3aa: CSVETSGGTVQETQYF
CDR3nt: TGCAGCGTTGAAACTAGCGGGGGCACGGTCCAAGAGACCCAGTACTTC

d_gene: NA
len: 15
v_gene: TRBV6-1
j_gene: TRBJ2-1
abundance: few
CDR3aa: CASSGMGLAGSEQFF
CDR3nt: TGTGCCAGCAGTGGGATGGGACTTGCTGGTAGTGAGCAGTTCTTC

d_gene: TRBD1
len: 15
v_gene: TRBV20-1
j_gene: TRBJ1-1
abundance: few
CDR3aa: CSARDRGTLNTEAFF
CDR3nt: TGCAGTGCGAGGGACAGGGGAACATTGAACACTGAAGCTTTCTTT

d_gene: NA
len: 14
v_gene: TRBV6-5
j_gene: TRBJ2-6
abundance: NA
CDR3aa: CASSPRMGANVLTF
CDR3nt: TGTGCCAGCAGTCCCAGGATGGGGGCCAACGTCCTGACTTTC

d_gene: NA
len: 16
v_gene: TRBV6-1
j_gene: TRBJ1-5
abundance: NA
CDR3aa: CASRRAGGGENQPQHF
CDR3nt: TGTGCCAGCAGGCGCGCTGGGGGAGGGGAAAATCAGCCCCAGCATTTT

d_gene: NA
len: 15
v_gene: TRBV6-5
j_gene: TRBJ1-1
abundance: NA
CDR3aa: CASRIRVGGDTEAFF
CDR3nt: TGTGCCAGCAGGATCAGGGTTGGAGGAGACACTGAAGCTTTCTTT

d_gene: TRBD2
len: 15
v_gene: TRBV9
j_gene: TRBJ2-5
abundance: few
CDR3aa: CASSDLGLAGGTQYF
CDR3nt: TGTGCCAGCAGCGACCTAGGCCTAGCGGGGGGGACCCAGTACTTC

d_gene: NA
len: 12
v_gene: TRBV10-3
j_gene: TRBJ1-6
abundance: NA
CDR3aa: CAISRGNSPLHF
CDR3nt: TGTGCCATCAGTAGGGGTAATTCACCCCTCCACTTT

d_gene: NA
len: 14
v_gene: TRBV7-9
j_gene: TRBJ2-7
abundance: few
CDR3aa: CASSLWLSPYEQYF
CDR3nt: TGTGCCAGCAGCTTATGGCTATCCCCTTACGAGCAGTACTTC

d_gene: TRBD2
len: 16
v_gene: TRBV4-3
j_gene: TRBJ2-5
abundance: few
CDR3aa: CASSQTSGRNQETQYF
CDR3nt: TGCGCCAGCAGCCAGACTAGCGGGAGGAACCAAGAGACCCAGTACTTC

d_gene: NA
len: 14
v_gene: TRBV2
j_gene: TRBJ1-1
abundance: NA
CDR3aa: CASSESGRSTEAFF
CDR3nt: TGTGCCAGCAGTGAAAGTGGGAGGAGCACTGAAGCTTTCTTT

d_gene: NA
len: 15
v_gene: TRBV12-3/TRBV12-4
j_gene: TRBJ2-5
abundance: few
CDR3aa: CASSSDPNGAYEQYF
CDR3nt: TGTGCCAGCAGTTCCGACCCGAACGGGGCATACGAACAGTACTTC

d_gene: TRBD1
len: 15
v_gene: TRBV15
j_gene: TRBJ1-1
abundance: few
CDR3aa: CATSGQGALNTEAFF
CDR3nt: TGTGCCACCAGCGGGCAGGGGGCGCTGAACACTGAAGCTTTCTTT

d_gene: NA
len: 12
v_gene: TRBV7-9
j_gene: TRBJ1-1
abundance: few
CDR3aa: CASSRGHLEAFF
CDR3nt: TGTGCCAGCAGCCGAGGACACCTTGAAGCTTTCTTT

d_gene: TRBD1
len: 15
v_gene: TRBV27
j_gene: TRBJ1-6
abundance: NA
CDR3aa: CACSLEGGHSSPLHF
CDR3nt: TGTGCCTGCAGTTTGGAAGGGGGCCATAGTTCACCCCTCCACTTT

d_gene: NA
len: 13
v_gene: TRBV5-1
j_gene: TRBJ1-2
abundance: few
CDR3aa: CASSETADYGYTF
CDR3nt: TGCGCCAGCAGCGAGACCGCGGACTATGGCTACACCTTC

d_gene: NA
len: 15
v_gene: TRBV18
j_gene: TRBJ2-3
abundance: few
CDR3aa: CASSPGFREPDTQYF
CDR3nt: TGTGCCAGCTCACCAGGTTTCCGGGAGCCGGATACGCAGTATTTT

d_gene: NA
len: 16
v_gene: TRBV7-6
j_gene: TRBJ2-5
abundance: NA
CDR3aa: CASSLGKVGTGETQYF
CDR3nt: TGTGCCAGCAGTTTGGGGAAGGTGGGAACTGGAGAGACCCAGTACTTC

d_gene: TRBD2
len: 17
v_gene: TRBV4-3
j_gene: TRBJ2-7
abundance: many
CDR3aa: CASSQDTTSGRFSEQYF
CDR3nt: TGCGCCAGCAGCCAAGATACGACTAGCGGGAGATTTTCCGAGCAGTACTTC